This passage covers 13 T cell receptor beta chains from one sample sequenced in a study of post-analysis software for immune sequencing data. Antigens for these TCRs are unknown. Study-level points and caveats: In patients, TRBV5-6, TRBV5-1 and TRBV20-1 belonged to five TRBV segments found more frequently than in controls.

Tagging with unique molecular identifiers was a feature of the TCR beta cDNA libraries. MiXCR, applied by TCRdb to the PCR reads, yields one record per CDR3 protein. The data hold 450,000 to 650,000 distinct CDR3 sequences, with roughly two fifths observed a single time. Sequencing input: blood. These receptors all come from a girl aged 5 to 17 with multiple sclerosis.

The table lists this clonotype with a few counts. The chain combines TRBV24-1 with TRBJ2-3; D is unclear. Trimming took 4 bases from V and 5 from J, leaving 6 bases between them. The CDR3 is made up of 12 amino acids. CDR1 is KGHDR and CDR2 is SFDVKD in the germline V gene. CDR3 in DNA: TGTGCCACCAGTGAGGTAGGAGATACGCAGTATTTT. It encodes CATSEVGDTQYF.

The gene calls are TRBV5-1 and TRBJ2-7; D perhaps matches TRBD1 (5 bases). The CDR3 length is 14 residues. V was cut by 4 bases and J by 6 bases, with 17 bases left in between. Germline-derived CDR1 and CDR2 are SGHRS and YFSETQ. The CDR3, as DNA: TGCGCCAGCAGCCTCGACAGAACTCAGGGCGAGCAGTACTTC. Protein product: CASSLDRTQGEQYF.

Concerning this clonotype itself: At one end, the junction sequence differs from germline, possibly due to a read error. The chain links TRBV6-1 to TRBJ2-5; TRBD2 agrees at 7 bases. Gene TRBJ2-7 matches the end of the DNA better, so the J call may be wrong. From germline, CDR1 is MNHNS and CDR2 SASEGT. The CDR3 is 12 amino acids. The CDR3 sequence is CAGREGPYEQYF. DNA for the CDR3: TGTGCCGGCAGGGAGGGCCCCTACGAGCAGTACTTC.

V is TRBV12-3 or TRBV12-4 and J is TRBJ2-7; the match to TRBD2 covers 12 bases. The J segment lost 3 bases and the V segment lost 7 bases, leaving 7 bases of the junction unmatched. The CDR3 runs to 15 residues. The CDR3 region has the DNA TGTGCCAGCACCCTGACTAGCGGGAGTTTCTACGAGCAGTACTTC. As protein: CASTLTSGSFYEQYF.

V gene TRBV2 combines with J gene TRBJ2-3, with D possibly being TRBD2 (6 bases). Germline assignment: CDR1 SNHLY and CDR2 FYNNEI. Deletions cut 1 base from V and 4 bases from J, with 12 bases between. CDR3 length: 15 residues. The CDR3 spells CASSEGGVMADTQYF. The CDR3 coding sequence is TGTGCCAGCAGTGAAGGGGGGGTGATGGCAGATACGCAGTATTTT. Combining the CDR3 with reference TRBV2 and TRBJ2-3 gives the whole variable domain EPEVTQTPSHQVTQMGQEVILRCVPISNHLYFYWYRQILGQKVEFLVSFYNNEISEKSEIFDDQFSVERPDGSNFTLKIRSTKLEDSAMYFCASSEGGVMADTQYFGPGTRLTVL.

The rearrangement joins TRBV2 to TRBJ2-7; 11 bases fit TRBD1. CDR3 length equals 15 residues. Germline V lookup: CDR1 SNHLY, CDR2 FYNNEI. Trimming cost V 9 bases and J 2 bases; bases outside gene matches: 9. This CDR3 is CASSSRTGGAYEQYF. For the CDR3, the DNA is TGTGCCAGTAGCTCAAGGACAGGGGGCGCCTACGAGCAGTACTTC.

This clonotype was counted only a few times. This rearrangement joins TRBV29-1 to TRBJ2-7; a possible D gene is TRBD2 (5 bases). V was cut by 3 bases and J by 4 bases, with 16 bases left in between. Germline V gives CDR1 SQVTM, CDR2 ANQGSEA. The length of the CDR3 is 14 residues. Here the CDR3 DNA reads TGCAGCGTTGACGCGGGTGTGGGGAATTACGAGCAGTACTTC. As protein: CSVDAGVGNYEQYF.

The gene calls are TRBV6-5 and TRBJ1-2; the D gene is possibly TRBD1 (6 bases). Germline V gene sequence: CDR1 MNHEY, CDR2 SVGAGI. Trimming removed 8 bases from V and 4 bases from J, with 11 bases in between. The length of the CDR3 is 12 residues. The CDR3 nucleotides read TGTGCCAGCCTGGACAGCTTCTATGGCTACACCTTC. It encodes CASLDSFYGYTF.

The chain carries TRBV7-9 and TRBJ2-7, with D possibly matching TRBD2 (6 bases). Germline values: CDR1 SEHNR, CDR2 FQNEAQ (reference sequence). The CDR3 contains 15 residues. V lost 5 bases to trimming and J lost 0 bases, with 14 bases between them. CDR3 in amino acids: CASSAPGLPSYEQYF. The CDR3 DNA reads TGTGCCAGCAGCGCACCGGGACTCCCCTCCTACGAGCAGTACTTC.

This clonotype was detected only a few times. The CDR3 reads CASSSPGQGSSYNEQFF. In DNA, the CDR3 is TGTGCCAGCAGCTCCCCGGGACAGGGGAGCTCCTACAATGAGCAGTTCTTC. The rearrangement links TRBV28 to TRBJ2-1, with 10 bases that match TRBD1. V shed 6 bases, J shed 0 bases, and the junction held 8 bases outside the gene matches. Germline-derived CDR1 and CDR2 are MDHEN and SYDVKM. The CDR3 sequence is 17 residues long.

CDR3 region: CASKMRESRNEQFF. As DNA, the CDR3 is TGTGCCAGCAAGATGAGGGAATCACGTAATGAGCAGTTCTTC. This chain joins TRBV2 and TRBJ2-1; perhaps TRBD2 as D (5 bases). Germline assignment: CDR1 SNHLY and CDR2 FYNNEI. The germline V and J ends were trimmed by 7 bases and 7 bases, with 17 bases remaining between them. The CDR3 consists of 14 residues.

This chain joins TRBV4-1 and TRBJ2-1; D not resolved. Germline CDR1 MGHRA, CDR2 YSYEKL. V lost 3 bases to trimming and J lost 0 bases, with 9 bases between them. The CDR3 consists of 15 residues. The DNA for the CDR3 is TGCGCCAGCAGCCAGCAACAGAGCTCCTACAATGAGCAGTTCTTC. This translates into CASSQQQSSYNEQFF.

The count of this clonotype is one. The CDR3 DNA reads TGTGCCAGCAGTCCCCTGCTTGGTTCCGGGAAGGCTAATGAAAAACTGTTTTTT. Residues: CASSPLLGSGKANEKLFF. V and J are TRBV7-2 and TRBJ1-4, with unresolved D. The CDR3 covers 18 residues. Trimming cost V 6 bases and J 3 bases, with 23 bases left between them. Germline assignment: CDR1 SGHTA and CDR2 FQGNSA.